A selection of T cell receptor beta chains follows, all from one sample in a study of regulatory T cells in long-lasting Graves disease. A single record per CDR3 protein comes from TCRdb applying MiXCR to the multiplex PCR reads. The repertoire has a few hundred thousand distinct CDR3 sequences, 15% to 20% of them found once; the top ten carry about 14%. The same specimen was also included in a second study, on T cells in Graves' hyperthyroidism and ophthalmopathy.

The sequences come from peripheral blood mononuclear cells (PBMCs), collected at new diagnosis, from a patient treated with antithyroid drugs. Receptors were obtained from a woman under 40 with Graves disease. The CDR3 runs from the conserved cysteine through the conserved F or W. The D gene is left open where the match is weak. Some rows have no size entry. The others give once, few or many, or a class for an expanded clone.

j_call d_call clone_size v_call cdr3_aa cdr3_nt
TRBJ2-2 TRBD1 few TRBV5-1 CASSLGGTGSPGELFF TGCGCCAGCAGCTTGGGGGGGACAGGGTCCCCCGGGGAGCTGTTTTTT
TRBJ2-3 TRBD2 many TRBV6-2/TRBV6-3 CATQEGGGSTDTQYF TGTGCCACTCAAGAGGGCGGGGGATCAACAGATACGCAGTATTTT
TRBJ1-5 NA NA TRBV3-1 CASTGLAGGQPQHF TGTGCCAGCACGGGGCTAGCGGGGGGGCAGCCCCAGCATTTT
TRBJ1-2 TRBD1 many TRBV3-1 CASSQDSWDRPYGYTF TGTGCCAGCAGCCAAGATTCTTGGGACAGGCCCTATGGCTACACCTTC
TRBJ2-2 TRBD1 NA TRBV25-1 CASRRQGAVGELFF TGTGCCAGCAGACGACAGGGGGCGGTCGGGGAGCTGTTTTTT
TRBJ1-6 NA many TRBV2 CASSGGTDSPLHF TGTGCCAGCAGTGGCGGCACAGATTCACCCCTCCACTTT
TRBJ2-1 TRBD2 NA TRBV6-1 CASTLSGASYNEQFF TGTGCCAGCACTCTAAGCGGGGCCTCCTACAATGAGCAGTTCTTC
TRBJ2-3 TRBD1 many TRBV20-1 CSAPNRGETDTQYF TGCAGTGCTCCTAACAGGGGCGAGACAGATACGCAGTATTTT
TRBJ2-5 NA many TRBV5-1 CASGEGGRYQETQYF TGCGCCAGCGGAGAGGGGGGCAGGTACCAAGAGACCCAGTACTTC
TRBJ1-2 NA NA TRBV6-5 CASSYLRGSYGYTF TGTGCCAGCAGTTACCTTAGGGGAAGCTATGGCTACACCTTC
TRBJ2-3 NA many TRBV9 CASSVWGADSDTQYF TGTGCCAGCAGCGTTTGGGGGGCGGACTCAGATACGCAGTATTTT